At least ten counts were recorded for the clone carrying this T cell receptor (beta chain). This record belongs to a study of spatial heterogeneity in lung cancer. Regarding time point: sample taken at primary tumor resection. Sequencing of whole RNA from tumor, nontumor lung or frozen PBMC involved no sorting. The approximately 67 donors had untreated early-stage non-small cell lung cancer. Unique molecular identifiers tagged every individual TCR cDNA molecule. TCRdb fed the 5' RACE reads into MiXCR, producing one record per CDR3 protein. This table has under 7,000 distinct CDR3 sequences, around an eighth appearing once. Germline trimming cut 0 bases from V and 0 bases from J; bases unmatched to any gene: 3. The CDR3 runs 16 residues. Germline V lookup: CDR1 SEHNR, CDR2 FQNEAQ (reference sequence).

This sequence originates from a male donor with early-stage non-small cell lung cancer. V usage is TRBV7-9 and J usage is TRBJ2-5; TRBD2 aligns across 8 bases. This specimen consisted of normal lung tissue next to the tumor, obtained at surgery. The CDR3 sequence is CASSLASGGNQETQYF. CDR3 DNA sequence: TGTGCCAGCAGCTTAGCGAGCGGGGGAAACCAAGAGACCCAGTACTTC.